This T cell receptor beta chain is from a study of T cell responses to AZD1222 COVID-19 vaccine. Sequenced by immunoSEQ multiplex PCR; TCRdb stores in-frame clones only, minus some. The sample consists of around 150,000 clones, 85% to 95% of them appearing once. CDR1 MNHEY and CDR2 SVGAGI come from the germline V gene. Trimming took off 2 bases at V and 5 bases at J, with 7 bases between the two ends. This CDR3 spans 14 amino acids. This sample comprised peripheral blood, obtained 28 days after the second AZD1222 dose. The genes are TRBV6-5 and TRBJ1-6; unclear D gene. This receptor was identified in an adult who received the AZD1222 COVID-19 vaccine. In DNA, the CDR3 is TGTGCCAGCAGTTACCGAACCAATAATTCACCCCTCCACTTT. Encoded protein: CASSYRTNNSPLHF.